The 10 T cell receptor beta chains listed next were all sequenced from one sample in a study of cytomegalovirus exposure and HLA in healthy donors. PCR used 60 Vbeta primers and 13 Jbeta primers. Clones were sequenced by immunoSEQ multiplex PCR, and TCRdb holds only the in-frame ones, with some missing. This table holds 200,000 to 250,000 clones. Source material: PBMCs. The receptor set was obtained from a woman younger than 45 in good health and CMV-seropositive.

In DNA, the CDR3 is TGCAGTGCTAAACAGGGCTACGAGCAGTACTTC. Translation: CSAKQGYEQYF. This chain connects TRBV20-1 to TRBJ2-5, with D perhaps TRBD1 (6 bases). The J call may not be correct, given that the DNA end is closer to TRBJ2-7. CDR1 is DFQATT, CDR2 SNEGSKA, per germline (reference sequence). The CDR3 contains 11 residues.

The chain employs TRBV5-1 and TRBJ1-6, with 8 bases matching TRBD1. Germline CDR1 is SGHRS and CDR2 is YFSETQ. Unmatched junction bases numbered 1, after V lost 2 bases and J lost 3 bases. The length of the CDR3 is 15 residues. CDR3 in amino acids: CASSLQGDYNSPLHF. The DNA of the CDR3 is TGCGCCAGCAGCTTACAGGGGGACTATAATTCACCCCTCCACTTT.

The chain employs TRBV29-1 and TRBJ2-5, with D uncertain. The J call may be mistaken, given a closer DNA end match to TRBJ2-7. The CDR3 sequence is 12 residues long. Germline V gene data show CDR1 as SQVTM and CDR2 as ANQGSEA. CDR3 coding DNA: TGCAGCGTTACGGGTGAGGCCTACGAGCAGTACTTC. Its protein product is CSVTGEAYEQYF.

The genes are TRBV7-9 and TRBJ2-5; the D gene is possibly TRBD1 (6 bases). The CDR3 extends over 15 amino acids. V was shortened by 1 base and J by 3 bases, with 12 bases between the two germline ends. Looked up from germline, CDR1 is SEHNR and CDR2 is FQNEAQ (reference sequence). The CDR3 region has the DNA TGTGCCAGCAGCTTAGATGCAGGGGTCGAAGAGACCCAGTACTTC. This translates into CASSLDAGVEETQYF.

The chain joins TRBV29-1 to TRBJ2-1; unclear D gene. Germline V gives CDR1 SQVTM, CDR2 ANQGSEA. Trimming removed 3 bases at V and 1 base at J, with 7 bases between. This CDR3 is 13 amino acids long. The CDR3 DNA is TGCAGCGTTGAGCGAGCTTCCTACAATGAGCAGTTCTTC. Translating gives CSVERASYNEQFF.

For the CDR3, the DNA is TGTGCCAGCAGCGTAGGGGGGACTAGCAATGAGCAGTTCTTC. Encoded protein: CASSVGGTSNEQFF. J is TRBJ2-1 and V is TRBV9, with 8 nucleotides matching TRBD2. The ends lost 0 bases at V and 6 bases at J; junction bases unmatched: 2. This CDR3 has 14 amino acids. Germline CDR1 reads SGDLS; CDR2 reads YYNGEE. The entire variable domain, with the rest obtained from reference TRBV9 and TRBJ2-1, is as follows: DSGVTQTPKHLITATGQRVTLRCSPRSGDLSVYWYQQSLDQGLQFLIQYYNGEERAKGNILERFSAQQFPDLHSELNLSSLELGDSALYFCASSVGGTSNEQFFGPGTRLTVL.

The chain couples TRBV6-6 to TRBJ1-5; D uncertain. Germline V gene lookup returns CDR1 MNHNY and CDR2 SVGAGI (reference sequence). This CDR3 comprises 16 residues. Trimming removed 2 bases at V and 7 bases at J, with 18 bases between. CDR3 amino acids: CASSYRQTSGGQPQHF. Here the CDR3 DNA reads TGTGCCAGCAGTTACCGTCAGACCTCGGGTGGGCAGCCCCAGCATTTT.

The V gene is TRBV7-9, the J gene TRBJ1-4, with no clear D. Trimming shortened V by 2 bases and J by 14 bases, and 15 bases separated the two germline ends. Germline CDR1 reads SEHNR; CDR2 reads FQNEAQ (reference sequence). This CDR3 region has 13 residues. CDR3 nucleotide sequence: TGTGCCAGCAGCTTAAGGGTATTGGGAGAGCTGTTTTTT. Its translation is CASSLRVLGELFF.

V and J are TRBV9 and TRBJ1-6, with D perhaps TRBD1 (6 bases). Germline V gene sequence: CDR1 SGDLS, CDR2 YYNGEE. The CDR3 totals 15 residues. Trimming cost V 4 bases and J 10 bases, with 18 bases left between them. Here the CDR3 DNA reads TGTGCCAGCAGCCAATTAGGGGGAGTTGGGTCACCCCTCCACTTT. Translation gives CASSQLGGVGSPLHF.

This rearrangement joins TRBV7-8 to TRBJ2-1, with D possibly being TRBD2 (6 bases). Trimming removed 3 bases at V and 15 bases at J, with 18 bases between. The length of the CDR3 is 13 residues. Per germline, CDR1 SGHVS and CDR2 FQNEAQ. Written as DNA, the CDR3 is TGTGCCAGCAGCTTGCAAGGCGGGGTCGGGCGGTTCTTC. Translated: CASSLQGGVGRFF.